Listed below are T cell receptor beta chains from one sample, sequenced in a study of CD8 T cells in Susac syndrome. TCRdb reanalysed the immunoSEQ multiplex PCR reads using MiXCR and keeps one entry per CDR3 protein. The sample records about 440,000 distinct CDR3 sequences, 85% being singletons. Sequencing input: CD8+ T cells from PBMCs. Receptors were obtained from a human donor with multiple sclerosis. Each CDR3 is given without its conserved first and last residue. Size values are once, few and many counts, or a class for expanded clones, and some rows have none.

v_gene	abundance	CDR3aa
TRBV20-1	NA	SARNRGTSEQY
TRBV10-3	NA	AIRVGPNTEAF
TRBV19	NA	ASVQGGTDTQY
TRBV12-3/TRBV12-4	NA	ASSPTTDRGRDNQPQH
TRBV20-1	few	SARGREAYEQY
TRBV2	NA	ASSGLAGEQETQY
TRBV7-9	NA	ASSLGAGLAGASYNEQF
TRBV7-2	NA	ASTEGALGYEQY
TRBV27	NA	ASSPIPTSGLVFQETQY
TRBV27	NA	ASSLTTGHTEAF
TRBV27	NA	ASSLDPLNEQF
TRBV13	NA	ASSFPPFPEQY
TRBV18	NA	ASSPSGGDEQF
TRBV28	NA	ASSTLLAGGSYEQY
TRBV20-1	NA	SAKADRGLNNQPQH
TRBV27	NA	ASSNTRVYEQY
TRBV27	few	ASSLSTWRELHEQY
TRBV30	NA	AWSPTGGGEKLF
TRBV12-3/TRBV12-4	NA	ASSYSLWGGDEKLF
TRBV4-1	few	ASSPGRNYGYT
TRBV6-5	NA	ASSYKVGTDTQY
TRBV30	NA	AWSSGQGVGYGYT
TRBV7-4	few	ASSLEAGVGNEQF
TRBV6-5	NA	ASSPGGDDYGYT
TRBV25-1	few	GGDETPRTTGYEQY
TRBV27	NA	ASSPTLARGNTGELF
TRBV28	once	ASSLNQGGTGELF
TRBV20-1	NA	SARPKSGEKLF
TRBV7-8	NA	ASSLEAGDIYEQY
TRBV5-4	NA	ASNQGGPENEQF
TRBV25-1	NA	ASTPGGGQAF
TRBV18	NA	ASSPARGNEQF
TRBV19	NA	ASSQGHYGYT
TRBV27	NA	ASSLASGSYEQF
TRBV10-1	NA	ASRTGTDWLKETQY
TRBV27	NA	ASSHSQGGDTQY
TRBV28	NA	ASSRLAGYNEQF
TRBV30	NA	AWSQGTGNTEAF
TRBV20-1	NA	SARGPGKVTEAF
TRBV3-1	NA	ASSQQVLEQY
TRBV5-4	NA	ASSSRGLAGVDTQY
TRBV7-3	once	ASSLDGAGDEQF
TRBV28	NA	ASSLLPGTTIGETQY
TRBV7-6	NA	ASSLGPAETQY
TRBV10-3	NA	AADRGGATDTQY
TRBV27	NA	ASSPSWTGYEQY
TRBV7-6	few	ASSLAPGAYEQY
TRBV3-1	NA	ASSQEGQGIYEQY
TRBV6-4	NA	ASRDEVGTEAF
TRBV7-2	NA	ASSLIPGGEKLF
TRBV27	NA	ASSLTSGSIHEQY
TRBV7-9	NA	ASSLGVGAAEAF
TRBV10-3	few	AIRGGEETQY
TRBV30	NA	AWGGSPLH
TRBV6-5	few	ASSYSGRVLY
TRBV14	NA	ASRADSYNEQF
TRBV30	few	AWSVLGEAF
TRBV5-4	few	ASSFETDTQY
TRBV6-2/TRBV6-3	few	ASSPNLEWEQY